These T cell receptor beta chains were read from a single sample in a study of glioma-infiltrating T cells. A single record per CDR3 protein comes from TCRdb applying MiXCR to the multiplex PCR reads. Here the sample spans about 180,000 distinct CDR3 sequences, about 46% being singletons. The sequencing input was glioma tissue, nonneoplastic brain tissue, or PBMCs (not recorded which). These receptors came from a human donor with low-grade glioma or glioblastoma, undergoing nonglioma brain surgery, or in good health (not recorded which). CDR3s include the opening cysteine and the closing phenylalanine or tryptophan. A D gene is named only where the DNA matches it firmly. Clone size appears in some rows only: once, few, many, or a class for an expanded clone.

>TRBV10-3|NA|TRBJ1-2|NA
CAISDAQQFNGYTF
TGTGCCATCAGTGACGCACAGCAATTCAATGGCTACACCTTC
>TRBV3-1|NA|TRBJ2-1|NA
CASSQADSEQFF
TGTGCCAGCAGCCAAGCGGATTCGGAGCAGTTCTTC
>TRBV7-2|NA|TRBJ1-2|few
CASSPAGTYGYTF
TGTGCCAGCAGCCCGGCAGGGACCTATGGCTACACCTTC
>TRBV4-1|NA|TRBJ2-1|NA
CASSQEVPSLTNNEQFF
TGCGCCAGCAGCCAAGAGGTCCCTAGCTTAACCAACAATGAGCAGTTCTTC
>TRBV20-1|NA|TRBJ1-4|many
CSARAGNEKLFF
TGCAGTGCTAGAGCAGGGAACGAAAAACTGTTTTTT
>TRBV3-1|NA|TRBJ2-1|NA
CASSQARIEQLF
TGTGCCAGCAGCCAAGCTCGGATTGAGCAGCTCTTC
>TRBV19|TRBD1|TRBJ2-7|few
CASSMGQGFGEQYF
TGTGCCAGTAGTATGGGACAGGGGTTCGGCGAGCAGTACTTC
>TRBV11-2|TRBD2|TRBJ2-2|many
CASRLNSGQNTGELFF
TGTGCCAGCAGATTAAATAGCGGGCAGAACACCGGGGAGCTGTTTTTT
>TRBV28|TRBD1|TRBJ1-5|NA
CASSSGQGSTNQPQHF
TGTGCCAGCAGTTCAGGACAGGGATCGACCAATCAGCCCCAGCATTTT
>TRBV12-5|NA|TRBJ1-1|once
CASGDRPTEAFF
TGTGCTAGTGGGGACCGTCCCACTGAAGCTTTCTTT
>TRBV28|NA|TRBJ1-5|many
CASSVASVGQPQHF
TGTGCCAGCAGTGTCGCAAGCGTGGGACAGCCCCAGCATTTT
>TRBV28|NA|TRBJ2-5|many
CASSSRNGETQYF
TGTGCCAGCAGCTCCAGGAACGGAGAGACCCAGTACTTC
>TRBV5-1|NA|TRBJ2-1|NA
CASSRGSGDKQFF
TGCGCCAGCAGCCGTGGTTCGGGCGATAAGCAGTTCTTC
>TRBV2|NA|TRBJ1-2|NA
CASNRNRVNSGYVGCTF
TGTGCCAGCAATAGGAACAGGGTGAACTCTGGCTATGTCGGCTGCACCTTC
>TRBV7-3|TRBD1|TRBJ2-1|few
CASSLTWGTGHAGEQFF
TGTGCCAGCAGCTTAACGTGGGGGACAGGGCACGCAGGCGAGCAGTTCTTC
>TRBV11-2|NA|TRBJ2-1|few
CASSSPSLEQFF
TGTGCCAGCAGCTCTCCGTCCCTCGAGCAGTTCTTC
>TRBV20-1|TRBD1|TRBJ1-6|many
CSARGQGINSPLHF
TGCAGTGCTAGAGGACAGGGGATCAATTCACCCCTCCACTTT
>TRBV20-1|NA|TRBJ1-1|many
CSATADARAEAFF
TGCAGTGCAACAGCTGACGCCAGAGCTGAAGCTTTCTTT
>TRBV6-1|TRBD1|TRBJ1-5|many
CASNGGQGRRPQHF
TGTGCCAGCAACGGCGGACAGGGACGTCGGCCCCAGCATTTT
>TRBV2|NA|TRBJ1-4|NA
CASSETRGTNEKLFF
TGTGCCAGCAGTGAAACGCGCGGGACTAATGAGAAACTGTTTTTT
>TRBV7-9|NA|TRBJ2-1|many
CASSLVRHSYNEQFF
TGTGCCAGCAGCTTAGTACGACACTCCTACAATGAGCAGTTCTTC
>TRBV6-5|NA|TRBJ1-5|NA
CASRQIEGSNQHQHF
TGTGCCAGCAGGCAGATCGAGGGAAGCAATCAGCACCAGCATTTT
>TRBV4-2|TRBD2|TRBJ2-1|NA
CASSQAAGYYNEQFF
TGTGCCAGCAGCCAAGCAGCGGGATACTACAATGAGCAGTTCTTC
>TRBV6-1|NA|TRBJ2-1|many
CASHDSIPNEQFF
TGTGCCAGCCATGATTCGATACCCAATGAGCAGTTCTTC
>TRBV5-1|NA|TRBJ2-3|NA
CASSLLVADTQYF
TGCGCCAGCAGCTTGTTAGTGGCAGATACGCAGTATTTT
>TRBV20-1|TRBD2|TRBJ2-3|many
CSALNPGGGGDTQYF
TGCAGTGCTCTTAATCCGGGAGGCGGAGGGGATACGCAGTATTTT
>TRBV7-2|NA|TRBJ2-6|NA
CASSLRQFSWANVLTF
TGTGCCAGCAGCTTAAGACAGTTCTCTTGGGCCAACGTCCTGACTTTC
>TRBV7-8|TRBD2|TRBJ2-1|many
CASRTSGNSYNEQFF
TGTGCCAGCAGGACTAGCGGGAACTCCTACAATGAGCAGTTCTTC
>TRBV20-1|TRBD1|TRBJ2-1|NA
CGARVPTGVSYNEQFF
TGCGGTGCTAGAGTCCCGACAGGGGTCTCCTACAATGAGCAGTTCTTC
>TRBV28|TRBD1|TRBJ2-3|NA
CATSLLQGALDTQYF
TGTGCCACCAGTTTATTACAGGGGGCCTTAGATACGCAGTATTTT
>TRBV28|TRBD1|TRBJ2-7|many
CASKDRGRLDSYEQYF
TGTGCCAGCAAGGACAGGGGGCGATTAGACTCCTACGAGCAGTACTTC